The TCR beta chain under discussion was sequenced for a study of cytomegalovirus exposure and HLA in healthy donors. In the PCR, 60 Vbeta and 13 Jbeta primers were used. In the original processing: The authors later counted 70 million to 85 million unique TCR beta chains, approximately 10 million of them shared. Here immunoSEQ multiplex PCR was the method, and the copy in TCRdb shows in-frame clones only, minus some. That table supplies the V and J calls and clone size; D and trimming were determined from the DNA. The sample totals approximately 130,000 clones; its top ten clones hold just under 2%. Study-level points and caveats: HLA alleles were associated with roughly 17,000 TCR beta sequences in a later analysis at 0.05 false discovery rate. Sequencing had likely introduced a cluster of highly shared sequence variants as an artifact.

Notes on this clone: As yet, its antigen is unknown.

V was pared by 1 base and J by 4 bases, with 1 base of the junction left unmatched. CDR3 length: 15 amino acids. Germline loops: CDR1 MNHEY, CDR2 SMNVEV (reference sequence). This receptor was identified in a woman between 55 and 75 years old in good health and CMV-seronegative. Sequencing was done on a sample of PBMCs. V usage is TRBV27 and J usage is TRBJ1-4, with 9 positions matching TRBD1. The CDR3 nucleotides read TGTGCCAGCAGTTTATGGGGACAGGGTAATGAAAAACTGTTTTTT. Protein sequence: CASSLWGQGNEKLFF.